This is a list of T cell receptor beta chains from one sample in a study of blood T cell repertoires in COVID-19. Sequencing used immunoSEQ multiplex PCR; TCRdb keeps in-frame clones, though not all of them. The repertoire consists of roughly 88,000 clones, with 75% to 95% occurring once and the leading ten covering about 3.9%. Sequencing input: peripheral blood. Source of these receptors: a woman aged 50 to 65 in a cohort sampled during active COVID-19. Each CDR3 is given with its conserved first and last residue. Each record gives: V gene, J gene, D gene, clone size, CDR3 protein, CDR3 DNA. The D gene is left open where the match is weak. Clone size appears in some rows only: once, few, many, or a class for an expanded clone.

>TRBV2|TRBJ2-1|-|-
CASRSPLYNEQFF
TGTGCCAGCAGGAGCCCTCTTTACAATGAGCAGTTCTTC
>TRBV19|TRBJ1-5|-|-
CASSRSGIWGQPQHF
TGTGCCAGTAGCCGCTCCGGGATCTGGGGTCAGCCCCAGCATTTT
>TRBV6-2/TRBV6-3|TRBJ2-7|-|-
CASSYVGGNEQYF
TGTGCCAGCAGTTACGTTGGGGGGAACGAGCAGTACTTC
>TRBV18|TRBJ1-1|-|-
CASSPLTEVNTEAFF
TGTGCCAGCTCACCCTTGACTGAAGTGAACACTGAAGCTTTCTTT
>TRBV30|TRBJ1-2|TRBD1|-
CAWSRTGNTNYGYTF
TGTGCCTGGAGTAGGACAGGGAATACTAACTATGGCTACACCTTC
>TRBV12-3/TRBV12-4|TRBJ1-2|-|-
CASSPVNYGYTF
TGTGCCAGCAGTCCAGTTAACTATGGCTACACCTTC
>TRBV7-6|TRBJ1-3|-|many
CASSLGTSSGNTIYF
TGTGCCAGCAGCTTAGGTACGAGCTCTGGAAACACCATATATTTT
>TRBV4-2|TRBJ2-1|TRBD2|-
CASSGDRPSGGADEQFF
TGTGCCAGCAGCGGAGACCGGCCTAGCGGGGGGGCTGATGAGCAGTTCTTC
>TRBV14|TRBJ2-2|-|-
CASSQAQGGELFF
TGTGCCAGCAGCCAGGCGCAGGGCGGGGAGCTGTTTTTT
>TRBV28|TRBJ1-1|-|-
CASSLGIGGPAEAFF
TGTGCCAGCAGTTTAGGTATTGGAGGGCCCGCTGAAGCTTTCTTT
>TRBV7-2|TRBJ1-5|-|-
CASSGTTGLSNQPQHF
TGTGCCAGCAGCGGCACCACAGGGTTGAGCAATCAGCCCCAGCATTTT
>TRBV5-1|TRBJ2-5|TRBD2|-
CASSLGAGVGETQYF
TGCGCCAGCAGCTTGGGTGCGGGGGTTGGAGAGACCCAGTACTTC
>TRBV27|TRBJ2-7|TRBD1|-
CASSHRDRAYEQYF
TGTGCCAGCAGTCACCGGGACAGGGCTTACGAGCAGTACTTC
>TRBV23-1|TRBJ1-3|-|-
CASSQHPGEGNTIYF
TGCGCCAGCAGTCAACATCCAGGGGAGGGAAACACCATATATTTT
>TRBV7-9|TRBJ2-7|-|-
CASSLDSGSTYEQYF
TGTGCCAGCAGCTTAGATTCGGGGAGCACGTACGAGCAGTACTTC
>TRBV24-1|TRBJ2-2|-|-
CATSDPGLAHPGELFF
TGTGCCACCAGTGATCCGGGACTGGCTCATCCCGGGGAGCTGTTTTTT
>TRBV5-1|TRBJ2-1|-|-
CASSPAAGINEQFF
TGCGCCAGCAGCCCGGCCGCAGGGATCAATGAGCAGTTCTTC
>TRBV9|TRBJ2-7|-|once
CASSVNGEEQYF
TGTGCCAGCAGCGTCAACGGGGAGGAGCAGTACTTC
>TRBV19|TRBJ1-4|TRBD1|-
CASSLQGAEEKLFF
TGTGCCAGTAGTTTGCAGGGGGCTGAAGAAAAACTGTTTTTT
>TRBV19|TRBJ2-7|TRBD1|-
CASSITGATYEQYF
TGTGCCAGTAGTATTACAGGGGCCACCTACGAGCAGTACTTC
>TRBV3-1/TRBV3-2|TRBJ2-6|TRBD2|-
CASKLAGGGGANVLTF
TGTGCCAGCAAGCTAGCGGGAGGGGGTGGGGCCAACGTCCTGACTTTC
>TRBV25-1|TRBJ1-2|-|-
CASSDPRGFNYGYTF
TGTGCCAGCAGTGACCCCAGGGGTTTTAACTATGGCTACACCTTC
>TRBV10-1|TRBJ2-7|-|-
CASSEHTVSYEQYF
TGCGCCAGCAGTGAACATACAGTCTCCTACGAGCAGTACTTC
>TRBV6-6|TRBJ1-4|TRBD1|-
CASMGGTGYEKLFF
TGTGCCAGCATGGGGGGGACAGGGTATGAAAAACTGTTTTTT
>TRBV15|TRBJ2-5|TRBD1|once
CATSRGPTGVQETQYF
TGTGCCACCAGCAGAGGCCCCACAGGGGTCCAAGAGACCCAGTACTTC
>TRBV29-1|TRBJ2-7|TRBD2|-
CSTLAGGYEQYF
TGCAGCACACTAGCGGGAGGCTACGAGCAGTACTTC
>TRBV10-3|TRBJ2-2|-|-
CAISDSLRAGTGELFF
TGTGCCATCAGTGACAGTCTGCGGGCGGGCACCGGGGAGCTGTTTTTT
>TRBV5-1|TRBJ2-1|TRBD2|-
CASSSVAGAYNEQFF
TGCGCCAGCAGCTCCGTAGCGGGAGCCTACAATGAGCAGTTCTTC
>TRBV3-1/TRBV3-2|TRBJ2-5|TRBD1|-
CASSPTGEVRETQYF
TGTGCCAGCAGCCCGACAGGGGAGGTGAGGGAGACCCAGTACTTC
>TRBV28|TRBJ1-5|-|-
CASSLLGQTEQPQHF
TGTGCCAGCAGTTTATTGGGGCAAACAGAACAGCCCCAGCATTTT
>TRBV2|TRBJ2-3|-|-
CASSLQGSTDTQYF
TGTGCCAGCAGTCTCCAGGGGAGCACAGATACGCAGTATTTT
>TRBV30|TRBJ1-6|-|few
CAWTVRISNSPLHF
TGTGCCTGGACTGTGCGGATATCTAATTCACCCCTCCACTTT
>TRBV24-1|TRBJ2-3|TRBD2|once
CATSDSSGRFTDTQYF
TGTGCCACCAGTGATAGTAGCGGGAGATTCACAGATACGCAGTATTTT
>TRBV4-1|TRBJ1-5|-|-
CASSQDRAGYGNQPQHF
TGCGCCAGCAGCCAAGATCGCGCAGGGTACGGCAATCAGCCCCAGCATTTT
>TRBV28|TRBJ2-5|TRBD2|-
CASTLAGGETQYF
TGTGCCAGCACTTTAGCGGGAGGAGAGACCCAGTACTTC
>TRBV5-6|TRBJ2-1|TRBD1|-
CASSRQGALNEQFF
TGTGCCAGCAGCCGACAGGGGGCTCTCAATGAGCAGTTCTTC
>TRBV5-6|TRBJ1-1|-|-
CASSLATTTEAFF
TGTGCCAGCAGTCTTGCCACAACCACTGAAGCTTTCTTT
>TRBV27|TRBJ2-1|TRBD2|once
CASNFLIGGRAGNEQFF
TGTGCCAGCAATTTTTTGATTGGCGGGAGGGCCGGGAATGAGCAGTTCTTC
>TRBV18|TRBJ2-1|TRBD1|-
CASSPPGVQGVNEQFF
TGTGCCAGCTCACCACCAGGGGTCCAGGGGGTGAATGAGCAGTTCTTC
>TRBV28|TRBJ1-5|TRBD1|-
CASTSTGGINQPQHF
TGTGCCAGCACTTCTACAGGGGGGATCAATCAGCCCCAGCATTTT
>TRBV19|TRBJ2-5|-|-
CARWTDSQETQYF
TGTGCCAGATGGACGGACTCTCAAGAGACCCAGTACTTC